The present TCR beta chain was sequenced within a study of Ad26.COV2.S vaccination and SARS-CoV-2 variants. Study conclusions and caveats: Participants given vaccine showed non-spike TCR breadth similar to that of placebo recipients.

Only one count was recorded for this clone. Its antigen remains unknown. V was trimmed by 0 bases and J by 2 bases, leaving 9 bases between them. Germline values: CDR1 SGHDT, CDR2 YYEEEE. CDR3 length: 16 amino acids. Treatment meaning: some 19 received Ad26.COV2.S at low or high dose, single or two shots; 5 received placebo; per-sample allocation not given. Collection of the samples took place on day 63 after the first injection of vaccine or placebo. Method: immunoSEQ multiplex PCR; TCRdb's copy keeps in-frame clones and lacks some. The sample yields a few hundred thousand clones, 75% to 90% seen once.

This clonotype originated in a person aged 18-65 years who received the Ad26.COV2.S COVID-19 vaccine or a placebo. Here the sequenced sample was peripheral blood, taken in a trial of Ad26.COV2.S vaccine versus placebo. This sequence joins TRBV5-6 and TRBJ2-6; no clear D. Here the CDR3 reads CASSLVGFTGANVLTF. For the CDR3, the DNA is TGTGCCAGCAGCTTGGTGGGTTTCACTGGGGCCAACGTCCTGACTTTC.